The 22 T cell receptor beta chains below were found in one sample sequenced in a study. MiXCR, run by TCRdb on the reads, gives a single entry per CDR3 protein. The table shows 6,500 to 8,500 distinct CDR3 sequences, with approximately 30% occurring only once. Sequencing used blood. The receptors come from a human donor.

By sample fraction, this clonotype is medium-sized. The J gene is TRBJ2-5, the V gene TRBV29-1; maybe TRBD2 (5 bases). The V gene's germline CDR1 is SQVTM and CDR2 ANQGSEA. With 4 bases removed from V and 2 bases from J, the gap between germline ends came to 8 bases. This CDR3 comprises 12 residues. The CDR3 is CSVVKRQETQYF. CDR3 DNA sequence: TGCAGCGTTGTCAAGCGGCAAGAGACCCAGTACTTC. Full variable domain (remainder filled in from reference TRBV29-1 and TRBJ2-5): SAVISQKPSRDICQRGTSLTIQCQVDSQVTMMFWYRQQPGQSLTLIATANQGSEATYESGFVIDKFPISRPNLTFSTLTVSNMSPEDSSIYLCSVVKRQETQYFGPGTRLLVL.

In this sample, this clonotype turned up many times. The chain is built from TRBV29-1 and TRBJ1-3, with TRBD1 as a possible D gene (5 bases). CDR1 is SQVTM, CDR2 ANQGSEA, per germline. V lost 7 bases and J lost 3, with 10 bases in between. The CDR3 loop spans 12 amino acids. CDR3 sequence reads: CSAQEDGNTIYF. The CDR3 DNA reads as TGCAGCGCACAGGAGGATGGAAACACCATATATTTT. The full variable domain, rest sourced from reference TRBV29-1 and TRBJ1-3, is SAVISQKPSRDICQRGTSLTIQCQVDSQVTMMFWYRQQPGQSLTLIATANQGSEATYESGFVIDKFPISRPNLTFSTLTVSNMSPEDSSIYLCSAQEDGNTIYFGEGSWLTVV.

The chain is built from TRBV6-2 or TRBV6-3 and TRBJ2-3; 14 nucleotides match TRBD2. Trimming at V came to 2 bases and at J to 11 bases, leaving 6 bases not matched to a gene. This CDR3 is 15 amino acids long. Germline assignment: CDR1 MNHEY and CDR2 SVGEGT. CDR3 residues: CASSYGTSGSDEQYF. The CDR3, as DNA: TGTGCCAGCAGTTACGGGACTAGCGGGAGCGATGAGCAGTATTTT.

There are many counts of this clonotype. V usage is TRBV29-1 and J usage is TRBJ1-2, with D perhaps TRBD1 (6 bases). CDR1 SQVTM and CDR2 ANQGSEA come from the germline V gene. The CDR3 sequence is 13 residues long. V was pared by 7 bases and J by 2 bases, with 14 bases between. CDR3 coding DNA: TGCAGCGGGGGGCTCAACCCCAACTATGGCTACACCTTC. Translation gives CSGGLNPNYGYTF. The variable domain in full, with the rest retrieved from reference TRBV29-1 and TRBJ1-2, is SAVISQKPSRDICQRGTSLTIQCQVDSQVTMMFWYRQQPGQSLTLIATANQGSEATYESGFVIDKFPISRPNLTFSTLTVSNMSPEDSSIYLCSGGLNPNYGYTFGSGTRLTVV.

This clonotype has just a few counts. This sequence joins TRBV20-1 and TRBJ1-2; TRBD1 is a possible D gene (5 bases). The CDR3 has 12 amino acids. V lost 2 bases, J lost 6 bases, and 10 bases lay in between. Per the germline V gene, CDR1 is DFQATT and CDR2 is SNEGSKA (reference sequence). The CDR3 protein is CSARPGLHGYTF. The CDR3 nucleotides are TGCAGTGCTAGACCAGGGTTGCATGGCTACACCTTC.

The rearrangement joins TRBV3-1 to TRBJ1-2, with 7 nucleotides matching TRBD1. Losses at the gene ends were 2 bases for V and 9 bases for J; bases not matched to a gene: 3. The CDR3 extends over 12 amino acids. CDR1 and CDR2 from the germline V gene are LGHDT and YNNKEL (reference sequence). CDR3: CASSQTGDCYTF. CDR3 DNA: TGTGCCAGCAGCCAAACAGGGGACTGCTACACCTTC.

By sample fraction, this clonotype is medium-sized. V is TRBV29-1 and J is TRBJ2-1, with 15 bases matching TRBD2. There are 16 residues in the CDR3. The germline CDR1 and CDR2 sequences are SQVTM and ANQGSEA. The V gene end was trimmed by 4 bases and the J gene end by 3 bases; junction bases not matched to a gene: 4. This CDR3 is CSVGGLAGGRYNEQFF. CDR3 bases: TGCAGCGTTGGGGGACTAGCGGGAGGTCGCTACAATGAGCAGTTCTTC.

Judged by abundance, this clonotype is medium-sized. CDR3 sequence (DNA): TGTGCCTGGAGTGGGGAAGACGGAAATGAGCAGTTCTTC. As protein: CAWSGEDGNEQFF. The chain joins TRBV30 to TRBJ2-1; D unclear. The CDR3 length is 13 residues. In germline, CDR1 is GTSNPN, CDR2 SVGIG (reference sequence). V was shortened by 1 base and J by 7 bases, with 11 bases between the two germline ends. The full variable domain, its missing parts supplied by reference TRBV30 and TRBJ2-1, is SQTIHQWPATLVQPVGSPLSLECTVEGTSNPNLYWYRQAAGRGLQLLFYSVGIGQISSEVPQNLSASRPQDRQFILSSKKLLLSDSGFYLCAWSGEDGNEQFFGPGTRLTVL.

This chain joins TRBV29-1 and TRBJ1-6; possible D gene TRBD1, 5 bases. Trimming took off 0 bases at V and 6 bases at J, with 24 bases between the two ends. This CDR3 spans 19 amino acids. Germline lookup yields CDR1 SQVTM and CDR2 ANQGSEA. DNA for the CDR3: TGCAGCGTTGAAGAGGCCGCCATGGAGGGAGGGGTGTCTAATTCACCCCTCCACTTT. Amino acids: CSVEEAAMEGGVSNSPLHF.

This clonotype appeared many times. The rearrangement uses TRBV28 and TRBJ2-2; a weak D match, TRBD1 (5 bases). Between the trimmed V and J ends, which lost 7 bases and 2 bases, there was a span of 14 bases. CDR3 length: 15 residues. Germline CDR1 reads MDHEN; CDR2 reads SYDVKM. Here the CDR3 DNA reads TGTGCCAGCACCCCTGACAGCCTAAACACCGGGGAGCTGTTTTTT. Protein: CASTPDSLNTGELFF.

V and J are TRBV4-2 and TRBJ2-5; D remains ambiguous. Germline CDR1 reads LGHNA; CDR2 reads YNFKEQ. The CDR3 sequence is 13 residues long. Deletions cut 4 bases from V and 4 bases from J, with 10 bases between. CDR3 region: CASSLNRRETQYF. The CDR3 DNA reads as TGTGCCAGCAGCCTCAATCGACGAGAGACCCAGTACTTC.

In its sample, this clonotype ranks as medium-sized. The CDR3 region is CAWSVSPAGTEAFF. The CDR3 nucleotides are TGTGCCTGGAGTGTTTCCCCGGCCGGGACTGAAGCTTTCTTT. V gene TRBV30 combines with J gene TRBJ1-1, with D uncertain. Germline lookup yields CDR1 GTSNPN and CDR2 SVGIG (reference sequence). V was cut by 0 bases and J by 5 bases, with 13 bases left in between. This CDR3 region has 14 residues.

This clonotype has at least ten counts. The chain joins TRBV4-2 to TRBJ1-5; D not certain. The CDR3 length is 16 residues. Germline V gene sequence: CDR1 LGHNA, CDR2 YNFKEQ. Trimming left V 0 bases short and J 0 bases short, with 9 bases between. The CDR3 is CASSQDGALSNQPQHF. CDR3 bases: TGTGCCAGCAGCCAAGATGGAGCCCTTAGCAATCAGCCCCAGCATTTT.

This clonotype showed up many times. This sequence joins TRBV7-9 and TRBJ1-1; D is unresolved. The CDR3 covers 17 residues. The V gene lost 2 bases and the J gene lost 1 base, with 17 bases spanning the gap. The germline V gene has CDR1 SEHNR and CDR2 FQNEAQ (reference sequence). CDR3 nucleotide sequence: TGTGCCAGCAGCTTACGAGAAGGAGAAGGTCCGAACACTGAAGCTTTCTTT. Encoded protein: CASSLREGEGPNTEAFF.

Sample share makes this clonotype medium-sized. This sequence joins TRBV20-1 and TRBJ2-7; TRBD1 is a possible D gene (6 bases). From germline, CDR1 is DFQATT and CDR2 SNEGSKA (reference sequence). The CDR3 consists of 15 residues. Deletions cut 1 base from V and 7 bases from J, with 20 bases between. The CDR3 loop reads CSARGGPGNLGEQYF. In DNA, the CDR3 is TGCAGTGCTAGAGGGGGGCCAGGGAACTTAGGTGAGCAGTACTTC.

This clonotype was counted only a few times. The genes are TRBV4-2 and TRBJ1-1, with 7 bases lining up with TRBD1. The CDR3 covers 15 residues. Per the germline V gene, CDR1 is LGHNA and CDR2 is YNFKEQ. The J segment lost 2 bases and the V segment lost 1 base, leaving 4 bases of the junction unmatched. The CDR3 DNA sequence: TGTGCCAGCAGCCAAGGACAGGGACTCAACACTGAAGCTTTCTTT. It encodes CASSQGQGLNTEAFF.

Details on this clonotype: This sequence may be a read error, since a much larger clone differs from it by one base. V usage is TRBV4-2 and J usage is TRBJ1-1; 10 nucleotides line up with TRBD1. The CDR3 length is 17 residues. Trimming took 6 bases from V and 5 from J; bases not matched to a gene: 15. CDR1 and CDR2 (germline): LGHNA, YNFKEQ. CDR3 residues: CASRPRQGAPRSTEAFF. CDR3 sequence (DNA): TGTGCCAGCAGGCCGAGACAGGGGGCCCCCAGGAGTACTGAAGCTTTCTTT.

Sample share makes this clonotype medium-sized. This chain links TRBV4-2 with TRBJ2-5; 9 nucleotides agree with TRBD2. With V trimmed by 1 base and J by 2 bases, 11 bases remained unmatched. The CDR3 runs 18 residues. Germline V gives CDR1 LGHNA, CDR2 YNFKEQ. The CDR3 DNA reads TGTGCCAGCAGCCAAGCTGTAGCGGGAGTCTCCCTGCAAGAGACCCAGTACTTC. This encodes CASSQAVAGVSLQETQYF.

This clonotype is medium-sized in the sample. V is TRBV29-1 and J is TRBJ1-1, with a tentative D call TRBD1 (5 bases). Per the germline V gene, CDR1 is SQVTM and CDR2 is ANQGSEA. This CDR3 is 12 amino acids long. The ends were cut back, 6 bases at V and 1 base at J, with 9 bases in the middle. The CDR3 DNA follows: TGCAGCGTGACGACAGCGAACACTGAAGCTTTCTTT. It yields the protein CSVTTANTEAFF.

This clonotype ranks as medium-sized. The rearrangement links TRBV29-1 to TRBJ1-1, with 9 nucleotides matching TRBD1. CDR3 size: 14 residues. Germline CDR1 SQVTM, CDR2 ANQGSEA. Trimming took 6 bases from V and 8 from J; bases not matched to a gene: 13. The CDR3 coding sequence is TGCAGCGTGGTCGTGACAGGGGGAAGAGGGGAAGCTTTCTTT. The encoded protein is CSVVVTGGRGEAFF.

This clonotype ranks as medium-sized (0.01 to 0.1%). V gene TRBV20-1 combines with J gene TRBJ2-7; either TRBD1 or TRBD2 may supply D (5 bases each). Germline values: CDR1 DFQATT, CDR2 SNEGSKA (reference sequence). There are 11 residues in the CDR3. In DNA form, the CDR3 reads TGCAGAGCCGGGACGAGCGTCGAGCAGTACTTC. It specifies CRAGTSVEQYF.

This chain links TRBV29-1 with TRBJ1-2; D is ambiguous. The CDR3 is 12 amino acids. CDR1 and CDR2 from the germline V gene are SQVTM and ANQGSEA. Trimming stripped 1 base from V and 5 bases from J, with 8 bases between. The CDR3 sequence is CSVEARGYGYTF. The CDR3 DNA reads as TGCAGCGTTGAAGCCCGGGGATATGGCTACACCTTC.